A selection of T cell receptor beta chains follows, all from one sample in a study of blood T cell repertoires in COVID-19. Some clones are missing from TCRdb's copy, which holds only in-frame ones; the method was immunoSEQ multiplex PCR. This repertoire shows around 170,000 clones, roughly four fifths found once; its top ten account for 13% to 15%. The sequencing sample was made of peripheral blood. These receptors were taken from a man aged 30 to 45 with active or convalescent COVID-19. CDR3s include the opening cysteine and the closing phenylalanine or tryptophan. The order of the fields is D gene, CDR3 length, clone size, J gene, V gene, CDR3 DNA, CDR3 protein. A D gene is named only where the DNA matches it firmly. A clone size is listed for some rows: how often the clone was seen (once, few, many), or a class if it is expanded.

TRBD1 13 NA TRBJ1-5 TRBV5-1 TGCGCCAGCAGCTTGAACAGGGGACAGCCCCAGCATTTT CASSLNRGQPQHF
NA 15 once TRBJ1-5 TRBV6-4 TGTGCCAGCAGTGAAGGGAGTCCGGGCAATCAGCCCCAGCATTTT CASSEGSPGNQPQHF
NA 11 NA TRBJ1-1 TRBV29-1 TGCAGCGGGGAGGGGGACACTGAAGCTTTCTTT CSGEGDTEAFF
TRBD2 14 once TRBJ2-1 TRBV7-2 TGTGCCAGCAGCAAGGGACTAGCGGGAGGGGAGCAGTTCTTC CASSKGLAGGEQFF
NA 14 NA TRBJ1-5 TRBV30 TGTGCCTGGAGTGTAGGCAGGGTAGATCAGCCCCAGCATTTT CAWSVGRVDQPQHF
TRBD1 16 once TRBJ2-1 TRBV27 TGTGCCAGCAGTTCCCCCCAGGGGGCAAAGGGCAATGAGCAGTTCTTC CASSSPQGAKGNEQFF
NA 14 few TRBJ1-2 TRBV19 TGTGCCAGTATTCCCCACCAACGGGACTATGGCTACACCTTC CASIPHQRDYGYTF
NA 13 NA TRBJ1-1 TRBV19 TGTGCCAGTCCCGGGGTTGGCAACACTGAAGCTTTCTTT CASPGVGNTEAFF
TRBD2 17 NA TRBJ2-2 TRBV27 TGTGCCAGCAGTTTGACGATGCCGGGACTAGCCGCCGGGGAGCTGTTTTTT CASSLTMPGLAAGELFF
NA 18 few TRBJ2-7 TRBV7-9 TGTGCCAGCAGCTTAGCCCTTTTCGGGACACCTTACTCCTACGAGCAGTACTTC CASSLALFGTPYSYEQYF
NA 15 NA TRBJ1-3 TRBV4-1 TGCGCCAGCAGCCGTACAGGGACCGCCCCGGACACCATATATTTT CASSRTGTAPDTIYF
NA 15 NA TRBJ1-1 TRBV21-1 TGTGCCAGCAGCAAACCCCAGGGCAGGGACACTGAAGCTTTCTTT CASSKPQGRDTEAFF
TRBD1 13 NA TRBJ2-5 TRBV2 TGTGCCAGCAGGACACAGGGGGCGGAGACCCAGTACTTC CASRTQGAETQYF
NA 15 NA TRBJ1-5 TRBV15 TGTGCCACCAGCACCCGACAGACCAGCAATCAGCCCCAGCATTTT CATSTRQTSNQPQHF
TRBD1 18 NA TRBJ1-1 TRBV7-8 TGTGCCAGCAGCTTAGTCCTCGCAGGGGGCGGACTGAACACTGAAGCTTTCTTT CASSLVLAGGGLNTEAFF
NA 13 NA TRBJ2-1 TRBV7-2 TGTGCCAGCAGCCCAACTAGCTTTAATGAGCAGTTCTTC CASSPTSFNEQFF
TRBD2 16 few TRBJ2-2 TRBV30 TGTGCCTGCTCTCGCGGGGGGTCCGCGAACACCGGGGAGCTGTTTTTT CACSRGGSANTGELFF
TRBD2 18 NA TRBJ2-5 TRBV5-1 TGCGCCAGCAGCTTGCCATCGCGGCTAGCGGGGGGGCTAGAGACCCAGTACTTC CASSLPSRLAGGLETQYF
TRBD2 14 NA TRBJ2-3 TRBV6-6 TGTGCCAGCAGTTTTGCGGGGGGGGCAGATACGCAGTATTTT CASSFAGGADTQYF
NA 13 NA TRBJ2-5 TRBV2 TGTGCCAGCAGTGAACTAGGGGGTGAGACCCAGTACTTC CASSELGGETQYF
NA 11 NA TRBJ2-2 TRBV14 TGTGCCAGCGGAAAGGGTCGGGGAGCTGTTTTT CASGKGRGAVF
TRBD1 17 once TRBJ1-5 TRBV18 TGTGCCAGCTCCTTGAGAGGGACAGCGGGTAAGAATCAGCCCCAGCATTTT CASSLRGTAGKNQPQHF
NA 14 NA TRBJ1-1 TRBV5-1 TGCGCCAGCAGCTTTCAGGGGAGGAACACTGAAGCTTTCTTT CASSFQGRNTEAFF
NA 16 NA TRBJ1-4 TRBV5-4 TGTGCCAGCAGCGAAGGGGGGGGAATGACTAATGAAAAACTGTTTTTT CASSEGGGMTNEKLFF
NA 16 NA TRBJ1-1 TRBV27 TGTGCCAGCAGTCCCCGTACGGTGATTATGAACACTGAAGCTTTCTTT CASSPRTVIMNTEAFF
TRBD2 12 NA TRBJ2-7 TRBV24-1 TGTGCCACCAGCGGAATAGCGGGAGAGCAGTACTTC CATSGIAGEQYF
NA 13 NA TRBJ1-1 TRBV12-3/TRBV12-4 TGTGCCAGTAAGGGGCAGGTATTCACTGAAGCTTTCTTT CASKGQVFTEAFF
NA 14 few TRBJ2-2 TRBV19 TGTGCCAGTAGGGGGGGAGGAGGCACCGGGGAGCTGTTTTTT CASRGGGGTGELFF
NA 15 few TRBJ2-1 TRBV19 TGTGCCAGTAGTATCTTTCCGTCCCCAGACTATGAGCAGTTCTTC CASSIFPSPDYEQFF
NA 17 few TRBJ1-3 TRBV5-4 TGTGCCAGCAGCTTGGGGCCTGGGCCTCTCTCTGGAAACACCATATATTTT CASSLGPGPLSGNTIYF
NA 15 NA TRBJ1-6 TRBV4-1 TGCGCCAGCAGCCAAGGGCAGGGCTATAATTCACCCCTCCACTTT CASSQGQGYNSPLHF
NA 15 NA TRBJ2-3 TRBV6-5 TGTGCCAGCAGTTACTCAGCGCCCGGCACAGATACGCAGTATTTT CASSYSAPGTDTQYF
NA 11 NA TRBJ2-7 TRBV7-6 TGTGCCAGCGGGCCAGGGCGCGAGCAGTACTTC CASGPGREQYF
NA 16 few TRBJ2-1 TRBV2 TGTGCCAGCAGTGAATGGATTGGGCAGGCGGGGAATGAGCAGTTCTTC CASSEWIGQAGNEQFF
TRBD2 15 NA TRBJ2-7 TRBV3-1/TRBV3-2 TGTGCCAGCAGACGAAGGACTAGCGGATCCTACGAGCAGTACTTC CASRRRTSGSYEQYF
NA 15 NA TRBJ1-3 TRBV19 TGTGCCAGTAGTATCGGGCCAGGGACTGGAAACACCATATATTTT CASSIGPGTGNTIYF
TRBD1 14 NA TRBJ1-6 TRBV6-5 TGTGCCAGCAGGCAGGGGGTAGGGAATTCACCCCTCCACTTT CASRQGVGNSPLHF
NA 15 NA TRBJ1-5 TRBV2 TGTGCCAGCAGTTACCAGGGAGGCGGCAATCAGCCCCAGCATTTT CASSYQGGGNQPQHF
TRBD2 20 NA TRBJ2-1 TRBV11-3 TGTGCCAGCAGCTTAGGGGCGGGACTAACAGACCCTAAATTCTACAATGAGCAGTTCTTC CASSLGAGLTDPKFYNEQFF
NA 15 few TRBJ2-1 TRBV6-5 TGTGCCAGCAGTTACTCGCCGGGGGTCGTGAATGAGCAGTTCTTC CASSYSPGVVNEQFF
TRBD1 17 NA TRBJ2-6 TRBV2 TGTGCCATACTATCAACAGGGGATCCCTCTGGGGCCAACGTCCTGACTTTC CAILSTGDPSGANVLTF
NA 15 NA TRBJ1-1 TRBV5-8 TGTGCCAGCAGCTTGGGGCCAGGTCTGAACACTGAAGCTTTCTTT CASSLGPGLNTEAFF
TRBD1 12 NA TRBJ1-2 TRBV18 TGTGCCAGCTCGGAACAGGGGAGCAGCTACACCTTC CASSEQGSSYTF
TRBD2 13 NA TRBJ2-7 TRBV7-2 TGTGCCAGCAGCTTAATGCGGGGGTTCGAGCAGTACTTC CASSLMRGFEQYF
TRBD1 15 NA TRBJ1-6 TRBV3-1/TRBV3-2 TGTGCCAGCAGCCAGCGACAGGGTCGAAATTCACCCCTCCACTTT CASSQRQGRNSPLHF
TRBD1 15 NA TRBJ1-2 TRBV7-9 TGTGCCAGCACCGCGGCCCGGGACAGGGCCGATGGCTACACCTTC CASTAARDRADGYTF
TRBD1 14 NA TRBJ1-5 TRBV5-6 TGTGCCAGCAGCTTGGCACAGGGGGTTCAGCCCCAGCATTTT CASSLAQGVQPQHF
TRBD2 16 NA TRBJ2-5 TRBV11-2 TGTGCCAGCAGCTTAAACGTCGCGGGGGGCCAAGAGACCCAGTACTTC CASSLNVAGGQETQYF
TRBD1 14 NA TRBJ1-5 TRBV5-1 TGCGCCAGCAGTTCCACAGGGGACAATCAGCCCCAGCATTTT CASSSTGDNQPQHF
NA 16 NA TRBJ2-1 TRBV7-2 TGTGCCAGCAGCGACCCATCGACAGTCTCCTACAATGAGCAGTTCTTC CASSDPSTVSYNEQFF
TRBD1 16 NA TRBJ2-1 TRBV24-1 TGTGCCACCAGTGATCCGGGACAGGGTAACCCCAATGAGCAGTTCTTC CATSDPGQGNPNEQFF
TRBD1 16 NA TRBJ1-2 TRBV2 TGTGCCAGCAGTGGGGTTTGGGACAGGGGTGACTATGGCTACACCTTC CASSGVWDRGDYGYTF
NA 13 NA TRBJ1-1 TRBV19 TGTGCCAGTAGTATAGTAGGGGGAATTGAAGCTTTCTTT CASSIVGGIEAFF
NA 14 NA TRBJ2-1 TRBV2 TGTGCCAGCAGGCCTACTGCGGCACACAATGAGCAGTTCTTC CASRPTAAHNEQFF
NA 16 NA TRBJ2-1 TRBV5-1 TGCGCCAGCAGCTTGGCAGGGGCGGGAGCTGCCAATGAGCAGTTCTTC CASSLAGAGAANEQFF